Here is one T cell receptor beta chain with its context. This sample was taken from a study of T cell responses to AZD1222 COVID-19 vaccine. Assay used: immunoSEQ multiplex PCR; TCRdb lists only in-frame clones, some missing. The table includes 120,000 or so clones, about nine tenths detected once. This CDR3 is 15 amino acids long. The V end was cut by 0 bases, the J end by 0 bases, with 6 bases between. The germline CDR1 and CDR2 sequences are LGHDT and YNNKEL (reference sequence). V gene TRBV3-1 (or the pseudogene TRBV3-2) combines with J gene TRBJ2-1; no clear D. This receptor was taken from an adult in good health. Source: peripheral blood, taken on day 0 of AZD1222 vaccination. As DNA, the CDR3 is TGTGCCAGCAGCCAAGACGGCATCTCCTACAATGAGCAGTTCTTC. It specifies CASSQDGISYNEQFF.